This TCR beta chain was observed in a study of resident and recirculating memory T cells in vitiligo. About the research overall: Genomic DNA was extracted from whole homogenized samples, with no cell sorting.

Patients' lesions had not changed for the previous 6 months. No vitiligo treatment was given during the prior three months. The CDR3 covers 15 residues. CDR1 SGHTS and CDR2 YDEGEE come from the germline V gene. V lost 4 bases, J lost 5 bases, and 18 bases lay in between. Using immunoSEQ multiplex PCR, the repertoire was profiled, and TCRdb retains in-frame clones only, with some absent. Among 40,000 to 45,000 clones listed, around 90% were seen once. This sequence was found in a male donor with vitiligo. The sequenced sample was blood. The chain employs TRBV5-8 and TRBJ2-5; D possibly corresponds to TRBD2 (5 bases). CDR3 region: CASSPEWGAGETQYF. CDR3 nucleotides: TGTGCCAGCAGCCCTGAGTGGGGAGCCGGGGAGACCCAGTACTTC.